These 16 T cell receptor beta chains were all obtained from the same sample, sequenced in a study of T cell repertoires in cytomegalovirus infection. TCRdb used MiXCR to reprocess the reads, holding one entry per CDR3 protein. This sample has hundreds of thousands of distinct CDR3 sequences, with less than 40% found just once. Specimen: PBMCs. The receptor source for this set is a human donor in good health (CMV status not recorded). Some clones in this sample may be carry-over from other donors' samples.

This sequence joins TRBV19 and TRBJ1-5, with TRBD1 identical over 9 bases. This CDR3 contains 19 residues. With 5 bases clipped from V and 0 bases from J, the junction kept 14 bases outside the gene matches. The germline V gene encodes CDR1 LNHDA and CDR2 SQIVND (reference sequence). The CDR3 DNA is TGTGCCAGTAGTTTACGGGACAGGGAGGCCTCCCATAGCAATCAGCCCCAGCATTTT. The encoded protein is CASSLRDREASHSNQPQHF.

The rearrangement uses TRBV7-9 and TRBJ1-3, with no clear D. The CDR3 extends over 14 amino acids. The V gene lost 6 bases and the J gene lost 1 base, with 10 bases spanning the gap. CDR1 and CDR2 (germline): SEHNR, FQNEAQ (reference sequence). CDR3 in amino acids: CASRHRRSGNTIYF. The CDR3, as DNA: TGTGCCAGCAGGCACCGTCGATCTGGAAACACCATATATTTT.

In its sample, this clonotype was seen a few times. This chain connects TRBV6-1 to TRBJ2-3, with a possible D match to TRBD1 (5 bases). The CDR3 is 15 residues long. The germline V gene encodes CDR1 MNHNS and CDR2 SASEGT. With 6 bases removed from V and 4 bases from J, the gap between germline ends came to 17 bases. CDR3 DNA: TGTGCCAGCAGAAAAATGGCAGGGTGGGCAGATACGCAGTATTTT. This translates into CASRKMAGWADTQYF.

The genes are TRBV7-8 and TRBJ2-1; TRBD2 matches 8 bases. The germline gives CDR1 SGHVS, CDR2 FQNEAQ. The V and J ends lost 2 bases and 3 bases, in that order; junction bases with no gene match: 9. The CDR3 is made up of 17 amino acids. CDR3 loop: CASSLPTLSGNYNEQFF. The CDR3 DNA reads TGTGCCAGCAGCTTACCTACCCTTAGCGGGAACTACAATGAGCAGTTCTTC. Based on the CDR3 plus reference TRBV7-8 and TRBJ2-1, the full variable domain is GAGVSQSPRYKVAKRGQDVALRCDPISGHVSLFWYQQALGQGPEFLTYFQNEAQLDKSGLPSDRFFAERPEGSVSTLKIQRTQQEDSAVYLCASSLPTLSGNYNEQFFGPGTRLTVL.

This clonotype was seen more than once but under ten times. The chain links TRBV7-8 to TRBJ1-5, with no clear D. CDR3 length: 18 amino acids. Trimming removed 2 bases from V and 0 bases from J, with 17 bases in between. The V gene's germline CDR1 is SGHVS and CDR2 FQNEAQ. The CDR3 DNA reads TGTGCCAGCAGCTTATATGGGTCGCCAGCGGATAGCAATCAGCCCCAGCATTTT. Encoded protein: CASSLYGSPADSNQPQHF.

This rearrangement joins TRBV7-8 to TRBJ2-1; no reliable D call. V was cut by 5 bases and J by 9 bases, with 14 bases left in between. CDR1 SGHVS and CDR2 FQNEAQ come from the germline V gene. The CDR3 runs 13 residues. In nucleotides, the CDR3 is TGTGCCAGCAGCCCGCGCGTGTGGGGTGAGCAGTTCTTC. Amino acid sequence: CASSPRVWGEQFF.

This clonotype came up a few times. For the CDR3, the DNA is TGTGCCAGCAGTGAAGGTTTAGCCTACGAGCAGTACTTC. Translated, it gives CASSEGLAYEQYF. The chain couples TRBV2 to TRBJ2-7; no definite D call. CDR3 length: 13 amino acids. Deletions cut 1 base from V and 2 bases from J, with 6 bases between. CDR1 and CDR2 from the germline V gene are SNHLY and FYNNEI.

The chain employs TRBV20-1 and TRBJ2-6; D not certain. Germline V lookup: CDR1 DFQATT, CDR2 SNEGSKA (reference sequence). V gave up 6 bases and J gave up 0 bases, with 15 bases separating them. The CDR3 has 16 residues. CDR3 loop: CSAPRHGSSGANVLTF. The CDR3, as DNA: TGCAGTGCCCCTAGGCACGGAAGCTCTGGGGCCAACGTCCTGACTTTC.

The chain couples TRBV7-9 to TRBJ2-3, with D tentatively TRBD2 (6 bases). The germline gives CDR1 SEHNR, CDR2 FQNEAQ (reference sequence). The V end lost 1 base, the J end lost 2 bases, and 19 bases lay between the germline ends. The CDR3 covers 18 residues. CDR3 sequence reads: CASSLVRSSALTTDTQYF. The DNA for the CDR3 is TGTGCCAGCAGCTTAGTTCGGTCTAGCGCCTTAACCACAGATACGCAGTATTTT.

This rearrangement joins TRBV19 to TRBJ1-2, with TRBD1 as a possible D gene (6 bases). The germline CDR1 and CDR2 sequences are LNHDA and SQIVND (reference sequence). Trimming removed 6 bases from V and 4 bases from J, with 12 bases in between. This CDR3 comprises 13 residues. The CDR3 nucleotides are TGTGCCAGTAGCCCCCGGACAGTCTATGGCTACACCTTC. This gives the protein CASSPRTVYGYTF.

This clonotype was found a few times. The chain recombines TRBV27 with TRBJ1-5, with TRBD1 as a possible D gene (5 bases). Deletions cut 6 bases from V and 7 bases from J, with 16 bases between. Germline values: CDR1 MNHEY, CDR2 SMNVEV (reference sequence). The CDR3 totals 14 residues. In DNA form, the CDR3 reads TGTGCCAGCAGGGGGGTAGGCATCAGCCAGCCCCAGCATTTT. Protein sequence: CASRGVGISQPQHF.

This clonotype was counted a few times. This sequence joins TRBV11-2 and TRBJ2-2, with D perhaps TRBD1 or TRBD2 (5 bases each). Germline assignment: CDR1 SGHAT and CDR2 FQNNGV. The V gene lost 5 bases and the J gene lost 0 bases, with 13 bases spanning the gap. The CDR3 contains 16 residues. The CDR3 loop reads CASSRGTLANTGELFF. The DNA of the CDR3 is TGTGCCAGCAGCAGAGGGACCCTAGCGAACACCGGGGAGCTGTTTTTT.

This clonotype was detected a few times. The gene calls are TRBV7-9 and TRBJ2-1; 9 nucleotides agree with TRBD2. The germline V gene has CDR1 SEHNR and CDR2 FQNEAQ (reference sequence). The CDR3 is made up of 15 amino acids. The junction had 7 bases not matched to a gene; V was cut back by 3 bases and J by 7 bases. The CDR3 DNA sequence: TGTGCCAGCAGCTTTGGTAGCGGGAGTAGTAATGAGCAGTTCTTC. Amino acids: CASSFGSGSSNEQFF.

The chain joins TRBV11-2 to TRBJ2-3, with 8 nucleotides matching TRBD1. The CDR3 contains 17 residues. After removal of 5 bases from V and 5 bases from J, the junction contained 15 bases not matched to a gene. The V gene's germline CDR1 is SGHAT and CDR2 FQNNGV. The CDR3 is CASSPQGALATRDTQYF. CDR3 nucleotides: TGTGCCAGCAGCCCTCAGGGGGCTTTGGCGACCCGAGATACGCAGTATTTT.

The chain links TRBV6-6 to TRBJ1-2; possible D gene TRBD1, 6 bases. The length of the CDR3 is 13 residues. Trimming cost V 6 bases and J 3 bases, with 11 bases left between them. Germline-derived CDR1 and CDR2 are MNHNY and SVGAGI (reference sequence). The CDR3 region has the DNA TGTGCCAGCAGGCCGGACAGAGACTATGGCTACACCTTC. Its translation: CASRPDRDYGYTF.

The chain employs TRBV20-1 and TRBJ1-1, with D possibly TRBD1 on 6 matching bases. The germline V and J ends were trimmed by 3 bases and 6 bases, with 14 bases remaining between them. Germline V gene lookup returns CDR1 DFQATT and CDR2 SNEGSKA (reference sequence). The CDR3 sequence is 13 residues long. In DNA, the CDR3 is TGCAGTGCTAGGGGGGGCCACCACCCTGAAGCTTTCTTT. It encodes CSARGGHHPEAFF.